This TCR beta chain was recovered during a study of blood T cell repertoires in COVID-19 (dated by TCRdb to about 2020). General notes on the study: Samples covering the acute and convalescent phases of COVID-19 were provided by collaborators in the United States, Italy and Spain. The material from the prospective study consisted of cDNA or gDNA derived from T cells, B-cell-depleted T cells, or PBMCs. The dataset comprised deeply sampled blood TCRbeta repertoires from subjects exposed to, actively infected with, or recovered from COVID-19. The repertoires were released in a freely available public database meant as a resource for research on the immune response to SARS-CoV-2. The samples were drawn from the first 160 participants of the ongoing ImmuneRACE study and from 1,254 subjects provided by 6 global collaborators. Nearly every sample came with metadata listing a de-identified subject ID, COVID-19 status, age in years and sex. HLA class I and class II types, where available, came from metadata supplied by the sample provider rather than from assay-based typing.

Enrolling through a virtual design, the prospective study's participants ranged in age from roughly 18 to 90 years and lived across more than 20 United States geographic areas. Cohort assignment in the prospective study relied on participant-reported clinical history from a screening survey and a study questionnaire. For ImmuneRACE Cohort 3, a participant was defined as recovered based on two consecutive negative NP/OP PCR tests, clearance by a healthcare professional, or resolution of symptoms. In the prospective study, mobile phlebotomists collected whole blood, serum and a nasopharyngeal or oropharyngeal swab from each participant. Additional blood draws and questionnaires over an approximately two-month period could optionally be provided by prospective study participants. Before DNA extraction, blood samples from the prospective study were shipped at room temperature or frozen. Findings and caveats that apply to the study as a whole: The quantity of clinical and demographic metadata differed by source and by participant and was supplied without curation.

This clone was seen a single time. Its antigen has not been determined. Base qualities were left out, and no much larger clone turns up one base away. Counted from cysteine to phenylalanine, this CDR3 has 19 amino acids. Of all the DNA, just the CDR3 is kept, 57 bases in frame from base 1. V is trimmed back by 0 bases and J by 0 bases, and the junction contains 7 bases that no gene match accounts for. CDR1 and CDR2 were assigned from the germline V gene as LGHNA and YNFKEQ. The immunoSEQ Assay, a bias-controlled multiplex PCR, was used to amplify TCRbeta CDR3 regions from genomic DNA. The source study handled its data this way. Within the assay, amplification of reference gene primers was used to estimate how many nucleated cells each sample contained. Sequence reads were collapsed and filtered to measure the absolute abundance of every unique TCRbeta CDR3 rearrangement. Productive Simpson clonality was computed per sample as the square root of Simpson's diversity index over productive rearrangements. As stored in TCRdb, this immuneACCESS dataset retains in-frame rearrangements with V and J assigned. A fraction of the clones does not appear; measured against another copy, unresolved V genes explain less than half of the discrepancy, and the remainder lacks a known reason. D and trimming come from the DNA, and the V and J calls and clone size come from that table. This sample has about 120,000 clones in its table, and 84% of those were observed once. The leading ten clones occupy 3% to 4.5% of the sample.

Recombination connected TRBV4-2 to TRBJ2-2, and TRBD2 matches 10 of the central bases. The receptor's source is a woman in her twenties or thirties who had recovered from COVID-19. Sequencing used PBMCs or T cells enriched from blood (not recorded which). DNA sequence: TGTGCCAGCAGCCAAGATATTACTAGCGGGATTCCGAACACCGGGGAGCTGTTTTTT. The encoded protein is CASSQDITSGIPNTGELFF.